This T cell receptor (beta chain) was recorded in a study of CD8+ T cells in alopecia areata. Study overall: Treated patients were given oral tofacitinib, which was dosed at 5 to 10 mg twice daily. The protocol delivered tofacitinib for 6 to 18 months, then withdrew it for 6 months. Overall study results and limits: Especially in alopecia totalis/universalis, lesional scalp showed greater clonality than normal scalp did.

Reverse transcribed after extraction, RNA yielded cDNA as the sequencing template. Using immunoSEQ multiplex PCR, the repertoire was profiled, and TCRdb retains in-frame clones only, with some absent. This sample carries about 150,000 clones, roughly 61% of them seen once, and the ten largest clones take 6.4%. Germline lookup yields CDR1 GTSNPN and CDR2 SVGIG (reference sequence). Between the trimmed V and J ends, which lost 3 bases and 5 bases, there was a span of 17 bases. The CDR3 is 14 residues long. Sampling of alopecia areata patients yielded lesional scalp punch biopsies as well as peripheral blood. The table lists this clone with a count of one. The antigen is unknown.

The sequences come from CD4+ T cells sorted from blood, collected at week 0. The receptor was derived from a human donor with alopecia areata. The chain joins TRBV30 to TRBJ2-7; D call uncertain. Here the CDR3 reads CAWSVSRLRNEQYF. The CDR3 bases are TGTGCCTGGAGCGTCAGCCGGCTTAGGAACGAGCAGTACTTC.